This passage covers 29 T cell receptor beta chains from one sample sequenced in a study of T cells after yellow fever vaccination. One entry per CDR3 protein results from TCRdb running MiXCR on the 5' RACE reads. The sample has more than 95,000 distinct CDR3 sequences; about 16% are singletons. The source was CD8+ T cells sorted from PBMCs, collected 5 days after the yellow fever booster vaccination. These receptor sequences come from a man between 18 and 29 years old who received the YFV17D yellow fever vaccine.

The J gene is TRBJ1-5, the V gene TRBV6-5; D ambiguous. The length of the CDR3 is 14 residues. V lost 4 bases, J lost 7 bases, and 14 bases lay in between. CDR1 and CDR2 (germline): MNHEY, SVGAGI. The chain's CDR3 is CASSSGGPGQPQHF. The CDR3 DNA follows: TGTGCCAGCAGTTCAGGTGGGCCTGGGCAGCCCCAGCATTTT.

This clonotype has a count of ten or more. The chain couples TRBV5-1 to TRBJ2-5; D gene ambiguous. Germline loops: CDR1 SGHRS, CDR2 YFSETQ. V dropped 0 bases and J dropped 2 bases, with 5 bases sitting between them. The CDR3 loop spans 13 amino acids. The CDR3 protein is CASSLVRQETQYF. CDR3 nucleotide sequence: TGCGCCAGCAGCTTGGTCAGACAAGAGACCCAGTACTTC.

The sample holds a few counts of this clonotype. The J gene is TRBJ1-1, the V gene TRBV7-6, with D unclear. CDR3 length equals 13 residues. Germline CDR1 and CDR2: SGHVS and FNYEAQ. V shed 3 bases and J shed 1 base, with 6 bases lying between them. CDR3 sequence reads: CASSFGANTEAFF. CDR3 sequence (DNA): TGTGCCAGCAGCTTCGGTGCGAACACTGAAGCTTTCTTT.

The V call is TRBV12-3 or TRBV12-4, the J call TRBJ1-2; 10 nucleotides line up with TRBD1. The CDR3 runs to 16 residues. After removal of 7 bases from V and 3 bases from J, the junction contained 11 bases not matched to a gene. CDR3: CASNPGQGVADYGYTF. CDR3 DNA: TGTGCCAGCAACCCCGGACAGGGGGTAGCCGACTATGGCTACACCTTC.

This clonotype occurred a few times. V gene TRBV4-1 combines with J gene TRBJ2-1; D is perhaps TRBD1 (5 bases). Trimming took 1 base from V and 8 from J, leaving 9 bases between them. The CDR3 is made up of 13 amino acids. The V gene's germline CDR1 is MGHRA and CDR2 YSYEKL. The CDR3 DNA follows: TGCGCCAGCAGCCAAGGGGGCGGCGATGAGCAGTTCTTC. Translation: CASSQGGGDEQFF.

The V gene is TRBV21-1, the J gene TRBJ2-5; TRBD1 is the table's D call and was not checked against the DNA. TRBV21-1 is deemed a pseudogene. This CDR3 has 15 residues. CDR3 protein: CASSLRGSGYETQYF. For the CDR3, the DNA is TGTGCCAGCAGCCTTCGGGGATCCGGGTATGAGACCCAGTACTTC.

This clonotype was counted only a few times. The gene calls are TRBV4-1 and TRBJ2-7; TRBD1 might be the D (6 bases). The V end was cut by 0 bases, the J end by 6 bases, with 6 bases between. Germline CDR1 reads MGHRA; CDR2 reads YSYEKL. The CDR3 is made up of 12 amino acids. CDR3 region: CASSQEGAEQYF. In nucleotides, the CDR3 is TGCGCCAGCAGCCAAGAGGGGGCCGAGCAGTACTTC.

This clonotype was found a few times. The chain links TRBV6-6 to TRBJ2-3; tentative D call: TRBD1 (6 bases). The V and J ends lost 5 bases and 2 bases respectively, with 11 bases between them. The CDR3 contains 14 residues. Germline CDR1 is MNHNY and CDR2 is SVGAGI (reference sequence). CDR3 sequence reads: CASSPRTVTDTQYF. The CDR3 nucleotides are TGTGCCAGCAGTCCCAGGACAGTCACAGATACGCAGTATTTT.

In this sample, this clonotype turned up a few times. The rearrangement joins TRBV4-3 to TRBJ2-1, with 7 bases fitting TRBD1. CDR3 length: 19 residues. V lost 4 bases, J lost 9 bases, and 24 bases stayed unmatched. The V gene's germline CDR1 is LGHNA and CDR2 YSLEER. This CDR3 is CASSLVLGGRHRQRCEQFF. The CDR3 bases are TGCGCCAGCAGCCTTGTCCTAGGGGGCCGACACCGGCAGAGGTGTGAGCAGTTCTTC.

This clonotype was observed a handful of times. This chain uses TRBV7-8 with TRBJ2-3, with 14 bases aligning to TRBD2. Per the germline V gene, CDR1 is SGHVS and CDR2 is FQNEAQ. Trimming took 5 bases from V and 7 from J; bases not matched to a gene: 5. The CDR3 runs to 15 residues. The CDR3 nucleotides are TGTGCCAGCAGCCCTGGGACTAGCGGGGGAAATACGCAGTATTTT. Translated: CASSPGTSGGNTQYF.

This clonotype was counted a few times. The chain joins TRBV2 to TRBJ2-1; D uncertain. Germline assignment: CDR1 SNHLY and CDR2 FYNNEI. V shed 3 bases and J shed 4 bases, with 7 bases lying between them. This CDR3 spans 13 amino acids. The CDR3 coding sequence is TGTGCCAGCAGTGAGACGAGTTACAATGAGCAGTTCTTC. Translation: CASSETSYNEQFF.

The sample holds a few counts of this clonotype. The chain combines TRBV7-9 with TRBJ1-5, with D possibly being TRBD1 (5 bases). In germline, CDR1 is SEHNR, CDR2 FQNEAQ (reference sequence). The CDR3 runs 14 residues. The V and J ends lost 7 bases and 7 bases respectively, with 17 bases between them. This chain's CDR3 is CASTETGTGQPQHF. Written as DNA, the CDR3 is TGTGCCAGCACCGAAACCGGGACGGGGCAGCCCCAGCATTTT.

The chain combines TRBV9 with TRBJ2-6; D uncertain. V lost 0 bases, J lost 8 bases, and 18 bases lay in between. The germline V gene has CDR1 SGDLS and CDR2 YYNGEE. CDR3 size: 17 residues. CDR3 DNA: TGTGCCAGCAGCGTAGACCCCTCGGAGTATCGGACCAACGTCCTGACTTTC. It encodes CASSVDPSEYRTNVLTF.

The chain carries TRBV7-9 and TRBJ1-6, with a possible D match to TRBD1 (6 bases). This CDR3 is 13 amino acids long. Germline V gene data show CDR1 as SEHNR and CDR2 as FQNEAQ (reference sequence). V was pared by 4 bases and J by 7 bases, with 8 bases between. Here the CDR3 DNA reads TGTGCCAGCAGCTCAACAGGGAATTCACCCCTCCACTTT. Translation: CASSSTGNSPLHF. Complete variable domain (other parts from reference TRBV7-9 and TRBJ1-6): DTGVSQNPRHKITKRGQNVTFRCDPISEHNRLYWYRQTLGQGPEFLTYFQNEAQLEKSRLLSDRFSAERPKGSFSTLEIQRTEQGDSAMYLCASSSTGNSPLHFGNGTRLTVT.

The rearrangement uses TRBV7-2 and TRBJ1-1; no firm D call. Trimming pared 3 bases from V and 8 bases from J, leaving 10 bases between. CDR1 is SGHTA and CDR2 is FQGNSA in the germline V gene. The CDR3 sequence is 12 residues long. The CDR3 nucleotides read TGTGCCAGCAGCTTTAGATTGGGGGAAGCTTTCTTT. Protein sequence: CASSFRLGEAFF.

This sequence joins TRBV10-3 and TRBJ1-2; D is unclear. V was pared by 0 bases and J by 2 bases, with 7 bases between. This CDR3 has 14 amino acids. CDR1 is ENHRY and CDR2 is SYGVKD in the germline V gene. The CDR3 coding sequence is TGTGCCATCAGTGAGTCAAACGGAAACTATGGCTACACCTTC. Residues: CAISESNGNYGYTF.

This clonotype has ten or more counts. The chain joins TRBV7-9 to TRBJ1-2, with D unclear. Trimming removed 3 bases at V and 6 bases at J, with 5 bases between. This CDR3 region has 11 residues. Germline CDR1 SEHNR, CDR2 FQNEAQ (reference sequence). This CDR3 reads CASSFGDGYTF. As DNA, the CDR3 is TGTGCCAGCAGCTTTGGGGATGGCTACACCTTC.

In its sample, this clonotype was seen once. The chain is built from TRBV20-1 and TRBJ2-3; 13 positions agree with TRBD2. The trim removed 0 bases at V and 3 bases at J, leaving 3 bases unmatched. This CDR3 is built from 16 residues. Germline assignment: CDR1 DFQATT and CDR2 SNEGSKA (reference sequence). The CDR3 spells CSARDMTSGGTDTQYF. CDR3 DNA: TGCAGTGCTAGAGATATGACTAGCGGGGGGACAGATACGCAGTATTTT.

The J gene is TRBJ2-7, the V gene TRBV6-1, with D tentatively TRBD1 or TRBD2 (5 bases each). Germline CDR1 reads MNHNS; CDR2 reads SASEGT. This CDR3 has 14 amino acids. V was clipped by 3 bases and J by 7 bases, with 16 bases between them. CDR3 residues: CASSDMGRSGEQYF. The CDR3 DNA is TGTGCCAGCAGTGACATGGGACGCTCCGGGGAGCAGTACTTC.

The rearrangement joins TRBV20-1 to TRBJ1-1; tentatively, D is TRBD1 (5 bases). The CDR3 runs to 18 residues. The germline V gene encodes CDR1 DFQATT and CDR2 SNEGSKA (reference sequence). The V end lost 0 bases, the J end lost 0 bases, and 20 bases lay between the germline ends. The CDR3 DNA sequence: TGCAGTGCTAGAGATGTTGTTCAACGGGGGGTCATGAACACTGAAGCTTTCTTT. Its translation is CSARDVVQRGVMNTEAFF.

V is TRBV6-5 and J is TRBJ2-1; 11 bases are a match to TRBD2. The ends lost 3 bases at V and 8 bases at J; junction bases unmatched: 6. The CDR3 is made up of 15 amino acids. The V gene's germline CDR1 is MNHEY and CDR2 SVGAGI. CDR3 region: CASSYLAGGRYEQFF. DNA of the CDR3: TGTGCCAGCAGTTATCTAGCGGGGGGCAGGTATGAGCAGTTCTTC.

This clonotype was counted between two and nine times. The CDR3 reads CSASTTSGVVFTGEQFF. The CDR3 bases are TGCAGTGCTTCAACGACTAGCGGGGTTGTATTTACGGGTGAGCAGTTCTTC. The V gene is TRBV20-1, the J gene TRBJ2-1; 11 bases align to TRBD2. This CDR3 is built from 17 residues. V shed 5 bases, J shed 9 bases, and the junction held 18 bases outside the gene matches. Germline lookup yields CDR1 DFQATT and CDR2 SNEGSKA (reference sequence).

This sequence joins TRBV12-3 or TRBV12-4 and TRBJ2-3; D may be TRBD2 (6 bases). The V and J ends lost 6 bases and 7 bases respectively, with 17 bases between them. The CDR3 spans 14 residues. The CDR3 DNA reads as TGTGCCAGCAGCCTCGAAGGGGAGGAGAATACGCAGTATTTT. Translating gives CASSLEGEENTQYF.

This clonotype was detected once. The V gene is TRBV27, the J gene TRBJ2-2; 7 bases are shared with TRBD1. Germline values: CDR1 MNHEY, CDR2 SMNVEV (reference sequence). The trim removed 8 bases at V and 2 bases at J, leaving 5 bases unmatched. The CDR3 contains 14 residues. CDR3 DNA: TGTGCCAGCCTAGACAGGGTTAACACCGGGGAGCTGTTTTTT. The encoded protein is CASLDRVNTGELFF.

This clonotype was detected only a few times. The chain links TRBV12-3 or TRBV12-4 to TRBJ1-2, with D perhaps matching TRBD1 (6 bases). V was trimmed by 5 bases and J by 8 bases, leaving 18 bases between them. The CDR3 extends over 14 amino acids. The CDR3, as DNA: TGTGCCAGCAGTACAGGGCTACCGACTTTGGGCTACACCTTC. It encodes CASSTGLPTLGYTF.

This clonotype was seen ten or more times. The J gene is TRBJ2-1, the V gene TRBV6-1; 7 bases are a match to TRBD2. The length of the CDR3 is 15 residues. V dropped 3 bases and J dropped 3; count of bases not matched to a gene: 5. In germline, CDR1 is MNHNS, CDR2 SASEGT. The CDR3 bases are TGTGCCAGCAGTGACGGGGCGGGGGACTACAATGAGCAGTTCTTC. Translated, it gives CASSDGAGDYNEQFF.

This clonotype was seen a few times. This chain uses TRBV7-8 with TRBJ2-7; D perhaps matches TRBD1 (5 bases). The CDR3 runs to 13 residues. Germline CDR1 SGHVS, CDR2 FQNEAQ. V lost 6 bases and J 0 bases, leaving 9 bases between the germline ends. CDR3 in DNA: TGTGCCAGCAGGTACAGGAGCTCCTACGAGCAGTACTTC. Its protein is CASRYRSSYEQYF.

In this sample, this clonotype turned up a few times. The rearrangement joins TRBV6-1 to TRBJ2-7; D is unresolved. Germline lookup yields CDR1 MNHNS and CDR2 SASEGT. This CDR3 is built from 12 residues. V lost 7 bases, J lost 2 bases, and 9 bases lay in between. The CDR3 is CASTGVTYEQYF. The CDR3 DNA is TGTGCCAGCACTGGAGTAACCTACGAGCAGTACTTC.

The chain is built from TRBV6-1 and TRBJ1-5; D is undetermined. The V gene lost 7 bases and the J gene lost 8 bases, with 3 bases spanning the gap. Germline CDR1 and CDR2: MNHNS and SASEGT. The CDR3 has 9 residues. CDR3 amino acids: CASNEPQHF. The CDR3, as DNA: TGTGCCAGCAACGAGCCCCAGCATTTT.